These T cell receptor beta chains were read from a single sample in a study of blood T cell repertoires in COVID-19. Method: immunoSEQ multiplex PCR; TCRdb's copy keeps in-frame clones and lacks some. The table has 150,000 to 200,000 clones, approximately 82% seen once; the top ten hold 5.5% to 7.5%. Sequencing used peripheral blood. The receptors were sampled from a woman between 35 and 50 years old with COVID-19, enrolled during active disease. The CDR3 runs from the conserved cysteine through the conserved F or W. D genes are given only for firm matches. Where a row states a size, it is once, few, many or the class of an expanded clone; other rows omit it.

cdr3_nt cdr3_aa v_call d_call clone_size j_call
TGTGCCAGCAGCTTCGCGGAAACTAGCACAGATACGCAGTATTTT CASSFAETSTDTQYF TRBV7-2 NA NA TRBJ2-3
TGCGCCAGCAGTGAGTCAACAGTTCCCCTCGGCAATGAGCAGTTCTTC CASSESTVPLGNEQFF TRBV10-1 NA medium-sized TRBJ2-1
TGTGCCAGCAGTTATGGGAGATCACCCCTCCACTTT CASSYGRSPLHF TRBV12-3/TRBV12-4 NA many TRBJ1-6
TGTGCCAGCTGGACAGGGACTATTGGCTACACCTTC CASWTGTIGYTF TRBV6-5 TRBD1 NA TRBJ1-2
TGTGCCAGCAGTTTAAACTGGGCCAACGTCCTGACTTTC CASSLNWANVLTF TRBV27 NA NA TRBJ2-6
TGTGCCAGCAGCTTCAGAACATTTCAAGAGACCCAGTACTTC CASSFRTFQETQYF TRBV5-4 NA NA TRBJ2-5
TGTGCCAGCAGACCTAAGTTCCCTAGCACAGATACGCAGTATTTT CASRPKFPSTDTQYF TRBV6-6 NA NA TRBJ2-3
TGTGCCAGCAGCTTAGGGACTGAACTAGCCAAAAACATTCAGTACTTC CASSLGTELAKNIQYF TRBV13 NA NA TRBJ2-4
TGTGCCAGCAGCCTTGGACAGTCTAATGAAAAACTGTTTTTT CASSLGQSNEKLFF TRBV2 NA NA TRBJ1-4
TGTGCCAGCCCTACGTCGGGGCTAGCGGGAGTGGCGCTCTACAATGAGCAGTTCTTC CASPTSGLAGVALYNEQFF TRBV28 TRBD2 NA TRBJ2-1
TGTGCCAGCAGCTTTGCGGGGGGGCCAGGAGATACGCAGTATTTT CASSFAGGPGDTQYF TRBV5-4 TRBD2 NA TRBJ2-3
TGTGCCAGCAGTTTAAAACCCCGGGGGATTTCCGAAGCTTTCTTT CASSLKPRGISEAFF TRBV6-5 NA NA TRBJ1-1
TGTGCCAGCAGCCGGGACAGGGTCCGAGGCTACACCTTC CASSRDRVRGYTF TRBV11-1 TRBD1 once TRBJ1-2
TGTGCCAGCAGGTTTTCGGGGGGCTACACCTTC CASRFSGGYTF TRBV5-6 NA once TRBJ1-2
TGTGCCAGCAGCGTATGGGACAGGGCTCCCACCTACAATGAGCAGTTCTTC CASSVWDRAPTYNEQFF TRBV9 TRBD1 NA TRBJ2-1
TGTGCCAGCGCCTTTTATCGGACTAGCGGGATTGCCTACGAGCAGTACTTC CASAFYRTSGIAYEQYF TRBV13 TRBD2 NA TRBJ2-7
TGTGCCAGTAGTATACACAGGGTGTCCGAGCAGTACTTC CASSIHRVSEQYF TRBV19 NA NA TRBJ2-7
TGTGCCAGCAGATACGGGACAGGGGGGTTTAGCAGAACCGGGGAGCTGTTTTTT CASRYGTGGFSRTGELFF TRBV7-9 TRBD1 NA TRBJ2-2
TGTGCCAGCAGCTCGCTTAGAACAGATACGCAGTATTTT CASSSLRTDTQYF TRBV5-4 NA NA TRBJ2-3
TGTGCCAGTAGTACGGGACTAGCGGGGGGTACTAGCACAGATACGCAGTATTTT CASSTGLAGGTSTDTQYF TRBV19 TRBD2 NA TRBJ2-3
TGTGCCAGCAGCTTAGGACTTGTGGGCAATCAGCCCCAGCATTTT CASSLGLVGNQPQHF TRBV11-2 NA NA TRBJ1-5
TGCGCCAGCAGCCGAGGGACTAGCACAGATACGCAGTATTTT CASSRGTSTDTQYF TRBV4-1 NA NA TRBJ2-3
TGCGCCAGCAGTTCGGACAGGGAGGGGGCCAACGTCCTGACTTTC CASSSDREGANVLTF TRBV10-2 TRBD1 NA TRBJ2-6
TGTGCCAGCGACGGGACACAGAGCAATGAGCAGTTCTTC CASDGTQSNEQFF TRBV6-5 NA NA TRBJ2-1
TGTGCCAGCAGCCCGTCTGCAGGGGGCTCCTACGAGCAGTACTTC CASSPSAGGSYEQYF TRBV7-8 TRBD1 NA TRBJ2-7
TGTGCCAGCAGTTACGCCGGGGGCTACGAGCAGTACTTC CASSYAGGYEQYF TRBV27 NA NA TRBJ2-7
TGTGCCTGGTCTCCCGGACAGGGGGCTGATTCACCCCTCCACTTT CAWSPGQGADSPLHF TRBV30 TRBD1 NA TRBJ1-6
TGTGCCAGCTCACGACAGGGGCTGGGTACTGAAGCTTTCTTT CASSRQGLGTEAFF TRBV18 TRBD1 NA TRBJ1-1
TGTGCCAGCACCCCGGGACACTCGAACACCGGGGAGCTGTTTTTT CASTPGHSNTGELFF TRBV6-6 NA NA TRBJ2-2
TGTGCCAGCAGATCCGGGGGGAATCAGCCCCAGCATTTT CASRSGGNQPQHF TRBV12-3/TRBV12-4 NA NA TRBJ1-5
TGTGCCAGCAGCTTACGGACTCGTTGGGACTATGGCTACACCTTC CASSLRTRWDYGYTF TRBV13 NA NA TRBJ1-2
TGCAGCACTGGGGACAGGGTGACAGATACGCAGTATTTT CSTGDRVTDTQYF TRBV29-1 TRBD1 once TRBJ2-3
TGTGCCAGCAGTTTACAGGACAGCTATGGCTACACCTTC CASSLQDSYGYTF TRBV28 NA NA TRBJ1-2
TGTGCCAGCAGCTTATATTCGAACACTGAAGCTTTCTTT CASSLYSNTEAFF TRBV7-9 NA few TRBJ1-1
TGTGCCAGCAGTGAAGAGGTCAGGGTAGGCACCGGGGAGCTGTTTTTT CASSEEVRVGTGELFF TRBV6-1 NA NA TRBJ2-2
TGTGCCACCAGGGACAGGGGAGGGGAGACCCAGTACTTC CATRDRGGETQYF TRBV24-1 TRBD1 NA TRBJ2-5
TGTGCCAGCAGCTTCCGCGGGACTCTTAACAATGAGCAGTTCTTC CASSFRGTLNNEQFF TRBV7-6 NA NA TRBJ2-1
TGTGCCAGTAGTTCTAGCGGGAGGGCCATTGTCAACGAGCAGTACTTC CASSSSGRAIVNEQYF TRBV19 TRBD2 NA TRBJ2-7
TGTGCCAGCAGTTCTCAGGGAGGTAGCGAAAAACTGTTTTTT CASSSQGGSEKLFF TRBV6-5 NA NA TRBJ1-4
TGCGCCAGCAGCCCAACACTATATGAAGAAAGGTGGGAGACCCAGTACTTC CASSPTLYEERWETQYF TRBV5-1 NA NA TRBJ2-5
TGTGCCAGCAGTGATTCACCAACTAGCGGGAGGCCCGGGGGAGGAAACGAGCAGTACTTC CASSDSPTSGRPGGGNEQYF TRBV2 TRBD2 NA TRBJ2-7
TGTGCCAGTAGTGCCTCCGGGGGACCCTACGAGCAGTACTTC CASSASGGPYEQYF TRBV19 NA NA TRBJ2-7
TGTGCCAGCAGTTTAAGGGCGGGGAATCCCGAGACCCAGTACTTC CASSLRAGNPETQYF TRBV27 NA NA TRBJ2-5
TGTGCCAGCAGGAAACTAGCGGGGCGGGGGTACAATGAGCAGTTCTTC CASRKLAGRGYNEQFF TRBV7-9 TRBD2 few TRBJ2-1